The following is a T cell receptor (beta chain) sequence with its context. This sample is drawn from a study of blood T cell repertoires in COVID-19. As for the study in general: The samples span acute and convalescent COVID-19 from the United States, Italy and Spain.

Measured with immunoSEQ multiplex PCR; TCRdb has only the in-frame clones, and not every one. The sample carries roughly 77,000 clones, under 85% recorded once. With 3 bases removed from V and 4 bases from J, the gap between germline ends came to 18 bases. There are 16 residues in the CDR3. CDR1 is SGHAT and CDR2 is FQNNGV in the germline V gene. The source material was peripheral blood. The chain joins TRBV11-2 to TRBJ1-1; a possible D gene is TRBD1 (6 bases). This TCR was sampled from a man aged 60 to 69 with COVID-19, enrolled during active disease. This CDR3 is CASSFLGGAVGTEAFF. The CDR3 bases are TGTGCCAGCAGCTTCCTTGGGGGGGCGGTGGGCACTGAAGCTTTCTTT.